This T cell receptor (beta chain) was sequenced for a study of monozygotic twins with cystic fibrosis. Study details: Approximately 3 micrograms of fragmented DNA underwent about 15 PCR cycles for library preparation.

Here immunoSEQ multiplex PCR was the method, and the copy in TCRdb shows in-frame clones only, minus some. The data contain tens of thousands of clones, less than 95% of them seen just once; the ten biggest clones take up about 0.31%. J was trimmed by 8 bases and V by 0 bases; bases with no gene match: 23. From germline, CDR1 is SGHRS and CDR2 YFSETQ. The CDR3 is 19 amino acids. This clone has just one count. Antigen: not known. Study-wide results and caveats: Shared CDR3 numbers were not associated with age, concordance or severity. V usage most resembled the co-twin in 13 of 16 pairs.

Sequenced: blood. The gene calls are TRBV5-1 and TRBJ2-7; 7 bases are a match to TRBD1. This clonotype was sampled from a girl aged 2-10 years with cystic fibrosis. CDR3: CASSLDPLIAGTARDQQYF. The CDR3 bases are TGCGCCAGCAGCTTGGACCCTTTAATTGCCGGGACAGCTAGGGATCAGCAGTACTTC.